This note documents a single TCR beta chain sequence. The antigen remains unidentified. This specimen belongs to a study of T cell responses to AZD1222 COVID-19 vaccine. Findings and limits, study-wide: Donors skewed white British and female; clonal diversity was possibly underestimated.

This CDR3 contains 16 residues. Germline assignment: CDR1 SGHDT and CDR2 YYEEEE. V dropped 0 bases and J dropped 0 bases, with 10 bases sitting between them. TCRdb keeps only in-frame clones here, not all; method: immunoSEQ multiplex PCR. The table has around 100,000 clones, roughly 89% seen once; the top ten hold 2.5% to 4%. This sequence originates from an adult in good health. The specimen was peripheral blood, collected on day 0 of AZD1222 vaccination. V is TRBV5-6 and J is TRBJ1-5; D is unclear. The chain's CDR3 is CASSLERERSNQPQHF. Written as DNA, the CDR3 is TGTGCCAGCAGCTTGGAGAGGGAACGTAGCAATCAGCCCCAGCATTTT. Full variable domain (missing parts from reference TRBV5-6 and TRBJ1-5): DAGVTQSPTHLIKTRGQQVTLRCSPKSGHDTVSWYQQALGQGPQFIFQYYEEEERQRGNFPDRFSGHQFPNYSSELNVNALLLGDSALYLCASSLERERSNQPQHFGDGTRLSIL.